These 6 T cell receptor beta chains came from one sample sequenced in a study of T cell responses to AZD1222 COVID-19 vaccine. Profiling relied on immunoSEQ multiplex PCR, and the TCRdb table lists in-frame clones only, not all of them. The sample includes about 83,000 clones, more than 75% of them seen just once. The sample consisted of peripheral blood, taken on day 0 of MenACWY control vaccination. These receptors originate from an adult in good health.

Worth noting for this clone: The same CDR3 can be traced to other DNA sequences in this sample. The chain links TRBV28 to TRBJ2-1; D is uncertain. V lost 3 bases and J lost 6, with 6 bases in between. Germline V gene data show CDR1 as MDHEN and CDR2 as SYDVKM. The CDR3 is 12 residues long. The CDR3 sequence is CASSFSGNEQFF. In DNA form, the CDR3 reads TGTGCCAGCAGTTTCTCGGGCAATGAGCAGTTCTTC.

The rearrangement links TRBV3-1 (or the pseudogene TRBV3-2) to TRBJ2-5; 9 nucleotides line up with TRBD2. V shed 6 bases and J 2 bases; nucleotides not matched to a gene: 7. This CDR3 region has 15 residues. Germline CDR1 and CDR2: LGHDT and YNNKEL (reference sequence). DNA for the CDR3: TGTGCCAGCAGGGCGGTGACTAGCGGACAAGAGACCCAGTACTTC. Translating it yields CASRAVTSGQETQYF.

The chain employs TRBV7-2 and TRBJ1-4; a weak D match, TRBD1 (6 bases). Trimming removed 0 bases from V and 2 bases from J, with 10 bases in between. CDR3 length: 16 amino acids. The germline CDR1 and CDR2 sequences are SGHTA and FQGNSA. The CDR3 bases are TGTGCCAGCAGCTTAGCGGGGGCCGGCACTAATGAAAAACTGTTTTTT. It specifies CASSLAGAGTNEKLFF.

The chain combines TRBV24-1 with TRBJ1-2, with D perhaps TRBD1 (6 bases). Trimming removed 1 base at V and 6 bases at J, with 8 bases between. The length of the CDR3 is 13 residues. Germline CDR1 and CDR2: KGHDR and SFDVKD. CDR3: CATSDLGDNGYTF. Here the CDR3 DNA reads TGTGCCACCAGTGATTTAGGGGACAATGGCTACACCTTC.

The chain combines TRBV28 with TRBJ2-3, with TRBD2 as a possible D gene (5 bases). V gave up 4 bases and J gave up 4 bases, with 21 bases separating them. The CDR3 extends over 17 amino acids. Germline assignment: CDR1 MDHEN and CDR2 SYDVKM. CDR3 DNA: TGTGCCAGCAGTTCTCTCTTGGGCGGGCCTCCGTCAGATACGCAGTATTTT. It is translated as CASSSLLGGPPSDTQYF.

V gene TRBV5-1 combines with J gene TRBJ2-2; D perhaps matches TRBD1 (7 bases). The ends were cut back, 7 bases at V and 6 bases at J, with 19 bases in the middle. Germline V CDR1 and CDR2: SGHRS, YFSETQ. The CDR3 is 15 residues long. Here the CDR3 reads CASFPGQAGSGELFF. The CDR3 bases are TGCGCCAGCTTTCCCGGACAGGCGGGGTCCGGGGAGCTGTTTTTT.